This T cell receptor beta chain came from a study of monozygotic twins with inflammatory bowel disease. Notes on the study in general: It was not supported that a single strong signal or clonotype was associated with IBD.

Concerning this clonotype: Its specificity is unknown.

Blood samples of 2 to 3 ml were drawn from every donor. Germline CDR1 and CDR2: MNHEY and SMNVEV (reference sequence). The CDR3 is made up of 16 amino acids. Total RNA, at roughly 3.5 ug, went into every TCR library. For each CDR3 protein, TCRdb gives one entry from its re-call of the 5' RACE reads, without DNA. The listing contains over 100,000 distinct CDR3 sequences. This rearrangement joins TRBV27 to TRBJ2-5; TCRdb proposes TRBD1, but this gene call is untestable without DNA. Material: blood. The sequence was obtained from a human donor with ulcerative colitis or Crohn's disease, or a healthy co-twin of an affected twin (not recorded which). CDR3 protein: CASSLLGGQGAETQYF.